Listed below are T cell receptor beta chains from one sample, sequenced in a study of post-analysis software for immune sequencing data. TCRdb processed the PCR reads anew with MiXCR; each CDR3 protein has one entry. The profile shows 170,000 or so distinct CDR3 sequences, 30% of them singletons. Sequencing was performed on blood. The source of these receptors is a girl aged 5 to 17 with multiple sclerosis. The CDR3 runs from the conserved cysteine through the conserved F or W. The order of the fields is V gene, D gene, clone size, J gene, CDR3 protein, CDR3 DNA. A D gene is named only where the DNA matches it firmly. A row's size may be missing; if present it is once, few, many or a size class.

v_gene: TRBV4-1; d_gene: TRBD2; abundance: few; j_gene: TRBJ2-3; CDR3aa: CASSQVSGDDRTDTQYF; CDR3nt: TGCGCCAGCAGCCAAGTTAGCGGGGACGACCGCACAGATACGCAGTATTTT
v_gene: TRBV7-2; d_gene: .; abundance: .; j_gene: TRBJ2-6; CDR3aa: CASSLANGANVLTF; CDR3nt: TGTGCCAGCAGCTTAGCGAACGGGGCCAACGTCCTGACTTTC
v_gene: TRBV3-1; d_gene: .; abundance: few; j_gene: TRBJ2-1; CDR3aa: CASSQDLLAYNEQFF; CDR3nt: TGTGCCAGCAGCCAAGATCTCCTAGCCTACAATGAGCAGTTCTTC
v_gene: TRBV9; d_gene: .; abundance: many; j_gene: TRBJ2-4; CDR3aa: CASSVTQDGGIQYF; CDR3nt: TGTGCCAGCAGCGTAACCCAGGACGGTGGCATTCAGTACTTC
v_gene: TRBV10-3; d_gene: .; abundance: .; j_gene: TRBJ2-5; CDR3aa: CAISYIPQETQYF; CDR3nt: TGTGCCATCTCCTATATTCCTCAAGAGACCCAGTACTTC
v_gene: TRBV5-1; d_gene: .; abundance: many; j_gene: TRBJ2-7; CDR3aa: CASSSYRGSYEQYF; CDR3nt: TGCGCCAGCAGCTCCTACCGGGGGTCCTACGAGCAGTACTTC
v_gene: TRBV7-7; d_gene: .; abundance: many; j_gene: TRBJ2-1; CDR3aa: CASSPLRTSWNEQFF; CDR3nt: TGTGCTAGCAGCCCCCTACGGACCTCGTGGAATGAGCAGTTCTTC
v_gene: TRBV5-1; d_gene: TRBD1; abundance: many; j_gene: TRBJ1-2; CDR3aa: CASGMPGTGVGYTF; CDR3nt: TGCGCCAGCGGGATGCCCGGGACAGGGGTTGGCTACACCTTC
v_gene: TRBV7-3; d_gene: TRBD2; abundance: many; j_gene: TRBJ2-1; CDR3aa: CASSVTSGLYNEQFF; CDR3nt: TGTGCCAGCAGCGTGACTAGCGGTTTATACAATGAGCAGTTCTTC
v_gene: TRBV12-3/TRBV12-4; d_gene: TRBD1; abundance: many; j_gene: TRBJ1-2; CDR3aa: CASSPGQANYGYTF; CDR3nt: TGTGCCAGCAGTCCAGGACAGGCTAACTATGGCTACACCTTC
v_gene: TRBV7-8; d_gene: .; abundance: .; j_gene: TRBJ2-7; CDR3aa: CASSLPSDYEQYF; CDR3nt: TGTGCCAGCAGCTTACCTAGCGACTACGAGCAGTACTTC
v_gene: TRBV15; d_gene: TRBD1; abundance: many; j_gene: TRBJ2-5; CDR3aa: CATSRAFGTASKETQYF; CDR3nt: TGTGCCACCAGCAGGGCGTTCGGGACAGCAAGTAAAGAGACCCAGTACTTC
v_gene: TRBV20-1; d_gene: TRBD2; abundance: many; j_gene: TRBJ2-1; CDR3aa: CSASTSGVDNEQFF; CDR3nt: TGCAGTGCGAGCACTAGCGGGGTAGACAATGAGCAGTTCTTC
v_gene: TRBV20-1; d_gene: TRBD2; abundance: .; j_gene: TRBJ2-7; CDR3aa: CSASQSSGSEQYF; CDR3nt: TGCAGTGCTAGTCAGTCTAGCGGGAGCGAGCAGTACTTC
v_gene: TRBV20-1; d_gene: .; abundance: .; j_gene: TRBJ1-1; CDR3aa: CSASGALNTEAFF; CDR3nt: TGCAGTGCCAGCGGGGCTTTGAACACTGAAGCTTTCTTT
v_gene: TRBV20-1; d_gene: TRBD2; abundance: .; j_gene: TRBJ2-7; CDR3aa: CSARLAGVMHEQYF; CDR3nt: TGCAGTGCTAGGCTAGCGGGAGTGATGCACGAGCAGTACTTC
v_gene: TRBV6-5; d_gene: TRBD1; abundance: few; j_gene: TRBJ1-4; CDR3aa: CASRGQGNTNEKLFF; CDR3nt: TGTGCCAGCAGGGGACAGGGGAACACTAATGAAAAACTGTTTTTT
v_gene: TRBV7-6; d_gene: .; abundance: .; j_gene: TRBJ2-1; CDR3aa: CASQPDLDYNEQFF; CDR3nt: TGTGCCAGCCAACCCGACTTGGACTACAATGAGCAGTTCTTC
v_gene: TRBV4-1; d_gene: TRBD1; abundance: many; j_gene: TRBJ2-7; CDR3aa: CASSQDRDRVFEQYF; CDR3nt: TGCGCCAGCAGCCAAGATAGGGACAGGGTATTCGAGCAGTACTTC